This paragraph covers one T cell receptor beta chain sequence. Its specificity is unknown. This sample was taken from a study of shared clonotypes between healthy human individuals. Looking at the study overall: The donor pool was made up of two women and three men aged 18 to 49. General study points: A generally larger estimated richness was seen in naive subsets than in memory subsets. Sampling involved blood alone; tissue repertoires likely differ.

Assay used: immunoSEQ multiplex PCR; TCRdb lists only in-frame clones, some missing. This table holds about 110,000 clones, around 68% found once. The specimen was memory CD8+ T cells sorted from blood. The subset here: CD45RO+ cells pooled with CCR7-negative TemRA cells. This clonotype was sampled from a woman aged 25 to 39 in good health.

CDR3 sequence: CASSHITDTQYF. Here the CDR3 DNA reads TGTGCCAGCAGCCACATCACAGATACGCAGTATTTT. The rearrangement joins TRBV28 to TRBJ2-3, with D hard to call. The CDR3 sequence is 12 residues long. The germline V gene has CDR1 MDHEN and CDR2 SYDVKM. V was pared by 6 bases and J by 2 bases, with 6 bases between.